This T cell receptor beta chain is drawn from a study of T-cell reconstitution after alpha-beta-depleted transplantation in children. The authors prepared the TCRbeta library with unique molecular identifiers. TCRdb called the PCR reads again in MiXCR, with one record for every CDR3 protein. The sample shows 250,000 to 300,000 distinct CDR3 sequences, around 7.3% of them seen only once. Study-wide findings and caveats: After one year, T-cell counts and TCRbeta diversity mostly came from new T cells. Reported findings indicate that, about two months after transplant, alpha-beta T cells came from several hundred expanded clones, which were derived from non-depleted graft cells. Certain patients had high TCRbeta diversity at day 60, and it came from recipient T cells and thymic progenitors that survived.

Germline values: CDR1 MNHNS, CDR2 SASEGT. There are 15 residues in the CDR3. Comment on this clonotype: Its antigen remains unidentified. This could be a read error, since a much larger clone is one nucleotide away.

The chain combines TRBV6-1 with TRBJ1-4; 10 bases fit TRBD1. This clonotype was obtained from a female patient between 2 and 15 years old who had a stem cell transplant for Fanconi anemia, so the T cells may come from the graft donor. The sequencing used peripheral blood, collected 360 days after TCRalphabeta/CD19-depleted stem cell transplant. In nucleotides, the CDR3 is TGTGCCAGCAGAACGGACAGGGGGAGTTATGAAAATCTGTTTTTT. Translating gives CASRTDRGSYENLFF.